The clone carrying this TCR beta chain was seen more than once but under ten times. Its antigen is still unknown. One entry per CDR3 protein, called by TCRdb with MiXCR from the 5' RACE reads. The profile shows some 500,000 distinct CDR3 sequences, 13% of them singletons. Germline values: CDR1 SGHAT, CDR2 FQNNGV. V gave up 1 base and J gave up 3 bases; unmatched junction bases: 10. The CDR3 totals 17 residues. The data derive from a study of T cells after yellow fever vaccination. Notes on the study in general: Repertoires sorted by FACS could include abundant clonotypes that are contaminants from the bulk population. Post-booster samples contained most primary-vaccination clones (approximately 95% CD4, 70% to 90% CD8). Some clonotypes were seen in both the CD4 and the CD8 compartments. These made up a small share and likely arose from convergent recombination.

Sequenced here: PBMCs, sampled on the day of the yellow fever booster vaccination. The receptor was derived from a man aged 25-45 years who received the YFV17D yellow fever vaccine. This chain links TRBV11-2 with TRBJ2-3; 7 bases map to TRBD2. CDR3 residues: CASSLGGRTSPTDTQYF. The CDR3 DNA follows: TGTGCCAGCAGCTTAGGAGGTCGGACTAGTCCAACAGATACGCAGTATTTT.